The 5 T cell receptor beta chains below all came from one sample that was sequenced in a study of CD8 T cells in Susac syndrome (dated by TCRdb to between 2018 and 2021). Library preparation employed the immunoSEQ multiplex PCR assay. RNA was extracted using the RNeasy kit, and roughly 0.5 to 1 microgram was reverse transcribed with random hexamers. The raw public data were reprocessed by TCRdb itself: fastp quality trimming at Q25, MiXCR clonotype calling, in-frame beta chains only. CDR3 protein sequences are deduplicated, and each keeps its most common genes and DNA. The sample profile shows some 150,000 distinct CDR3 sequences; nearly 97% of them were found once. Clones ranked in the top ten supply roughly 0.08% of the sample. Source material: CD4+ T cells from PBMCs. All receptors derive from a human donor with Susac syndrome.

The chain employs TRBV6-1 and TRBJ1-2; 9 bases are a match to TRBD1. Germline V gene lookup returns CDR1 MNHNS and CDR2 SASEGT. The J segment lost 1 base and the V segment lost 8 bases, leaving 11 bases of the junction unmatched. The CDR3 covers 16 residues. CDR3 nucleotide sequence: TGTGCCAGCTCCCCTCAAAGGACAGGGGTTAACTATGGCTACACCTTC. Protein product: CASSPQRTGVNYGYTF.

This chain uses TRBV29-1 with TRBJ2-1; D might be TRBD2 (5 bases). V lost 5 bases and J 10 bases, leaving 12 bases between the germline ends. Germline V gene sequence: CDR1 SQVTM, CDR2 ANQGSEA. CDR3 length: 11 residues. CDR3 coding DNA: TGCAGCGTTTTCGTCAGCGGCGAGCAGTTCTTC. It encodes CSVFVSGEQFF.

The chain is built from TRBV5-1 and TRBJ1-5; 8 nucleotides agree with TRBD1. CDR3 length: 15 amino acids. Germline V gene data show CDR1 as SGHRS and CDR2 as YFSETQ. Losses at the gene ends were 4 bases for V and 6 bases for J; bases not matched to a gene: 9. CDR3 sequence (DNA): TGCGCCAGCAGCACGACAGGGGCGGAGGGTCAGCCCCAGCATTTT. The encoded protein is CASSTTGAEGQPQHF.

This chain connects TRBV5-4 to TRBJ2-5, with D perhaps TRBD1 (5 bases). V lost 4 bases to trimming and J lost 3 bases, with 16 bases between them. CDR3 size: 15 residues. Germline V gene lookup returns CDR1 SGHNT and CDR2 YYREEE (reference sequence). The CDR3: CASSPQPGQEETQYF. The CDR3 DNA sequence: TGTGCCAGCAGCCCTCAACCCGGACAAGAAGAGACCCAGTACTTC.

The chain carries TRBV11-2 and TRBJ2-1; a weak D match, TRBD2 (6 bases). The CDR3 is 11 residues long. V lost 3 bases to trimming and J lost 13 bases, with 10 bases between them. Per germline, CDR1 SGHAT and CDR2 FQNNGV. CDR3 sequence reads: CASSFAGPQFF. The DNA of the CDR3 is TGTGCCAGCAGCTTTGCGGGGCCTCAGTTCTTC.